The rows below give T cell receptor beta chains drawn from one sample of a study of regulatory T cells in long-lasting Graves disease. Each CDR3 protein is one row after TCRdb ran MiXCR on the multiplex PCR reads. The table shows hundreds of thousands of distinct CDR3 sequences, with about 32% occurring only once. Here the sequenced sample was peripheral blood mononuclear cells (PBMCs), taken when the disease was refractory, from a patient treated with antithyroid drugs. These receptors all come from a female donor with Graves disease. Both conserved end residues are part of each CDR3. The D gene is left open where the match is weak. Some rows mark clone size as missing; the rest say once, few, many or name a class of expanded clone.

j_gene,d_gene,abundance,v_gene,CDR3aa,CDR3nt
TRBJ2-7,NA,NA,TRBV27,CASIQQGGGYGQYF,TGTGCCAGCATTCAACAGGGTGGTGGCTACGGGCAGTACTTC
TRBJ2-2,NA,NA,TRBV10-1,CASREGPSNTGELFF,TGCGCCAGCAGAGAAGGACCGTCGAACACCGGGGAGCTGTTTTTT
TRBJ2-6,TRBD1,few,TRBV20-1,CSAEGGTGANVLTF,TGCAGTGCGGAAGGGGGCACTGGGGCCAACGTCCTGACTTTC
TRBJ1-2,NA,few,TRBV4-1,CASSQDLGLGDYGYTF,TGCGCCAGCAGCCAAGATTTGGGCCTTGGGGACTATGGCTACACCTTC
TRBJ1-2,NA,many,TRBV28,CASSLGRRNYGYTF,TGTGCCAGCAGTTTGGGGCGGAGAAACTATGGCTACACCTTC
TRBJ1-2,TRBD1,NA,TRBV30,CAWTPGQGEGYTF,TGTGCCTGGACCCCAGGGCAGGGGGAGGGCTACACCTTC
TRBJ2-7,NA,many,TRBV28,CASSLVRSSYEQYF,TGTGCCAGCAGCTTAGTGAGGAGCTCCTACGAGCAGTACTTC
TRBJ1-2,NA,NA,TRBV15,CATSRGGTRISGYTF,TGTGCCACCAGCAGAGGTGGGACACGTATTTCTGGCTACACCTTC
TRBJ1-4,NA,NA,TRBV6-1,CASSEKGVGRGNEKLFF,TGTGCCAGCAGTGAAAAGGGGGTCGGCAGGGGAAATGAAAAACTGTTTTTT
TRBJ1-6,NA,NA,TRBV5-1,CASSLEGRGWNSPLHF,TGCGCCAGCAGCTTGGAAGGCAGGGGCTGGAATTCACCCCTCCACTTT
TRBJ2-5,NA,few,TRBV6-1,CASSEVGRGRETQYF,TGTGCCAGCAGTGAAGTTGGCAGGGGGAGGGAGACCCAGTACTTC
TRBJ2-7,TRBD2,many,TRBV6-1,CASTTSGSYEQYF,TGTGCCAGCACCACTAGCGGTTCCTACGAGCAGTACTTC
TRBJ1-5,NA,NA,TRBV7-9,CASSPTGFEPQHF,TGTGCCAGCAGCCCTACAGGGTTTGAGCCCCAGCATTTT
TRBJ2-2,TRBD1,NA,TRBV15,CATSSDRGTGELFF,TGTGCCACCAGCAGCGACAGGGGAACCGGGGAGCTGTTTTTT
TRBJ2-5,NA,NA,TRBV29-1,CSVGVGGVETQYF,TGCAGCGTGGGGGTAGGGGGGGTAGAGACCCAGTACTTC
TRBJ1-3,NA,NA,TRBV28,CASREQGFSGNTIYF,TGTGCCAGCAGGGAACAGGGATTCTCTGGAAACACCATATATTTT
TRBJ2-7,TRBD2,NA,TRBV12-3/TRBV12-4,CASSLRGARPSGEQYF,TGTGCCAGCAGTCTGCGGGGGGCAAGACCAAGCGGCGAGCAGTACTTC
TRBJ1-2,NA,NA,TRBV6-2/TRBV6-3,CASSYSIGSPYGYTF,TGTGCCAGCAGTTACTCGATAGGGAGTCCCTATGGCTACACCTTC
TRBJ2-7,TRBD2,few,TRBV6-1,CASSISGGFPYEQYF,TGTGCCAGCAGTATTTCGGGAGGCTTCCCCTACGAGCAGTACTTC
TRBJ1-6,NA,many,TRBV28,CASSDSPNSPLHF,TGTGCCAGCTCTGACAGCCCCAATTCACCCCTCCACTTT
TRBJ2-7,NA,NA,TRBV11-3,CASGLEGNEQYF,TGTGCCAGCGGCTTGGAAGGGAACGAGCAGTACTTC
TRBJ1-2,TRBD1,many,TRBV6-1,CASTSTRQGTPGYTF,TGTGCCAGCACTTCTACCCGACAGGGGACCCCAGGCTACACCTTC
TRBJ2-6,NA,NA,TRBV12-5,CASGSTGVEGLAGANVLTF,TGTGCTAGTGGTTCAACAGGGGTAGAGGGACTGGCTGGGGCCAACGTCCTGACTTTC
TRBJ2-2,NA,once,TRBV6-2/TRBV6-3,CASSYRRPGRSNTGELFF,TGTGCCAGCAGTTACCGCAGGCCCGGCAGGTCTAACACCGGGGAGCTGTTTTTT
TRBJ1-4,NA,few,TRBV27,CASSQRTPRGPEKLFF,TGTGCCAGCAGTCAACGGACACCCCGGGGCCCTGAAAAACTGTTTTTT
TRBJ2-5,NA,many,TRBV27,CASSSRPPGWKETQYF,TGTGCCAGCAGTTCTCGCCCACCAGGGTGGAAGGAGACCCAGTACTTC
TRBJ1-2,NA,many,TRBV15,CATSKAPANYGYTF,TGTGCCACCAGCAAAGCACCAGCTAACTATGGCTACACCTTC
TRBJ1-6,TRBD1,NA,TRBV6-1,CASKRSGQDNSPLHF,TGTGCCAGCAAACGCTCGGGACAGGATAATTCACCCCTCCACTTT
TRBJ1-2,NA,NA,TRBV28,CASSQGEQTNYGYTF,TGTGCCAGCAGCCAAGGGGAACAGACTAACTATGGCTACACCTTC
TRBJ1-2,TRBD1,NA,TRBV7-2,CASTRTGTGGYGYTF,TGTGCCAGCACCCGTACCGGGACAGGGGGCTATGGCTACACCTTC
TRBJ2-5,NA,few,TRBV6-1,CASKEGGETQYF,TGTGCCAGCAAGGAGGGGGGAGAGACCCAGTACTTC
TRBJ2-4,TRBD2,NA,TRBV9,CASSVDSPPSGRRAKNIQYF,TGTGCCAGCAGCGTAGATAGCCCGCCTAGCGGGAGACGAGCCAAAAACATTCAGTACTTC
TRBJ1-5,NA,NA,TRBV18,CASSPGHNRNQPQHF,TGTGCCAGCTCACCAGGTCATAATAGGAATCAGCCCCAGCATTTT
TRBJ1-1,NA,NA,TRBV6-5,CASSYGNTKAFF,TGTGCCAGCAGTTACGGGAACACTAAAGCTTTCTTT